This TCR beta chain was sequenced during a study of Graves' ophthalmopathy and Graves' hyperthyroidism. Study in general: Peripheral blood sampling preceded any treatment and occurred at initial diagnosis. Whole-study results and caveats: The model reached around 64% sensitivity and approximately 72% specificity for predicting ophthalmopathy progression.

Germline V gene data show CDR1 as SGHDN and CDR2 as FVKESK. The CDR3 length is 17 residues. Concerning this clonotype: Its antigen is unidentified. The germline gene is not matched at one end of the junction; a read error may be the cause.

RNA transcripts were the template, and TCR beta CDR3 regions were amplified from them. HTBI-primed first-round RT-PCR preceded second-round multiplex PCR. TCRdb fed the multiplex PCR reads into MiXCR, producing one record per CDR3 protein. The sample contains 600,000 to 950,000 distinct CDR3 sequences, around 40% of which appear only once. The PBMCs used were ones drawn from 7.5 to 10 ml of fresh peripheral blood. This sequence joins TRBV14 and TRBJ1-6, with 7 bases that match TRBD1. The sequenced material came from peripheral blood. This clonotype was sampled from an adult man with Graves' ophthalmopathy. CDR3 in DNA: TGCGCCGGCAGCCGATCACGTCGACAGGGAACGAATTCACCCCTCCACTTT. This gives the protein CAGSRSRRQGTNSPLHF. Looking up the rest from reference TRBV14 and TRBJ1-6 gives the full variable domain: EAGVTQFPSHSVIEKGQTVTLRCDPISGHDNLYWYRRVMGKEIKFLLHFVKESKQDESGMPNNRFLAERTGGTYSTLKVQPAELEDSGVYFCAGSRSRRQGTNSPLHFGNGTRLTVT.